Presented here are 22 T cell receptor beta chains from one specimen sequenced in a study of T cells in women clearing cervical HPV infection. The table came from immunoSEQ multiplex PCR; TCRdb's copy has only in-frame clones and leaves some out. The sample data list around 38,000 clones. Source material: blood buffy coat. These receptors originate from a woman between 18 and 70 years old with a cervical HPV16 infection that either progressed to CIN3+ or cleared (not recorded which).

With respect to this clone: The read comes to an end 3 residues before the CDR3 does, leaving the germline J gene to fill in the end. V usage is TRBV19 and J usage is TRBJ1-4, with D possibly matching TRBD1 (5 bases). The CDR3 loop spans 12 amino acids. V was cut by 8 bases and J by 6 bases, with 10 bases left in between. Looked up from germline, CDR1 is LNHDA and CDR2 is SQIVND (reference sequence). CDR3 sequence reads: CASGGVDEKLFF. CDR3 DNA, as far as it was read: TGTGCCAGTGGGGGGGTTGATGAAAAA.

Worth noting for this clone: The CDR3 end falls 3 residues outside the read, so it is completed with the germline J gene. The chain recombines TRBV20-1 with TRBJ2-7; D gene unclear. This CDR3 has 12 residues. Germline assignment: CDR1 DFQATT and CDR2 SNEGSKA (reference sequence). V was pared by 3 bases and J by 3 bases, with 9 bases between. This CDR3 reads CSARTFLYEQYF. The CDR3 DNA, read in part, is TGCAGTGCTAGGACTTTCCTCTACGAG.

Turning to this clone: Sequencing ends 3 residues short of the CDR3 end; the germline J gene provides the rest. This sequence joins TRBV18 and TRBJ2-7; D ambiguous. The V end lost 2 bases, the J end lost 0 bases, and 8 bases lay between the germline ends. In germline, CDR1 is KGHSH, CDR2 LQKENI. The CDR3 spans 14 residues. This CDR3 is CASSPTGPSYEQYF. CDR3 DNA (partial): TGTGCCAGCTCACCAACCGGTCCCTCCTACGAG. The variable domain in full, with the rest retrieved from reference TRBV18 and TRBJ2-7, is NAGVMQNPRHLVRRRGQEARLRCSPMKGHSHVYWYRQLPEEGLKFMVYLQKENIIDESGMPKERFSAEFPKEGPSILRIQQVVRGDSAAYFCASSPTGPSYEQYFGPGTRLTVT.

The CDR3 loop is CASSLFQGAGRGETQYF. The CDR3 bases that were read are TGCGCCAGCAGCTTGTTTCAGGGCGCAGGGAGGGGGGAGACC. This chain connects TRBV5-1 to TRBJ2-5; D is perhaps TRBD2 (7 bases). The missing CDR3 end, 3 residues past where the read stops, is filled in from the germline J gene. The CDR3 length is 17 residues. Germline CDR1 SGHRS, CDR2 YFSETQ. V lost 1 base to trimming and J lost 5 bases, with 21 bases between them.

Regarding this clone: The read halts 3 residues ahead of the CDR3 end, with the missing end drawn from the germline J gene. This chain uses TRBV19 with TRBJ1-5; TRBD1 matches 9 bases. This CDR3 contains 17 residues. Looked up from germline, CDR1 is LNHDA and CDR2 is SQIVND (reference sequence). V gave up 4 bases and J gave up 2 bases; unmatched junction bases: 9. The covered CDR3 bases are TGTGCCAGTAGTAACCGACAGGGGGGATTTGGCAATCAGCCC. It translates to CASSNRQGGFGNQP. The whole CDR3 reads CASSNRQGGFGNQPQHF.

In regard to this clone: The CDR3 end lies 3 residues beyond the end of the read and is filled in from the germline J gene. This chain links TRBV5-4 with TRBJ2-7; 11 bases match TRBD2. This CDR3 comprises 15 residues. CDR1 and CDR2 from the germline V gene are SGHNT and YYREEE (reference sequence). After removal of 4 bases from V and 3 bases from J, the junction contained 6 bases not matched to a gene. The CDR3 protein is CASSKLAGDVYEQYF. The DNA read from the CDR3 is TGTGCCAGCAGCAAACTAGCGGGAGATGTCTACGAG. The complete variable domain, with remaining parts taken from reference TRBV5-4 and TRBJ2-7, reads ETGVTQSPTHLIKTRGQQVTLRCSSQSGHNTVSWYQQALGQGPQFIFQYYREEENGRGNFPPRFSGLQFPNYSSELNVNALELDDSALYLCASSKLAGDVYEQYFGPGTRLTVT.

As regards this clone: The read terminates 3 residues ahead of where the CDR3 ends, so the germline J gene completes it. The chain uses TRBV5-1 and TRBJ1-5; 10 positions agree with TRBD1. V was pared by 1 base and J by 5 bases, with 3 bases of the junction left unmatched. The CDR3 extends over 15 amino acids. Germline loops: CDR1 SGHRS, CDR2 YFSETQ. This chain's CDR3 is CASSLLGQGDQPQHF. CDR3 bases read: TGCGCCAGCAGCTTGCTTGGACAGGGGGATCAGCCC.

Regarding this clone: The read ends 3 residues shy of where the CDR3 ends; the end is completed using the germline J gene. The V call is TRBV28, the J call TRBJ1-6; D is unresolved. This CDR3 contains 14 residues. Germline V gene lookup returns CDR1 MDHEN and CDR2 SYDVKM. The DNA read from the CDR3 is TGTGCCAGCAGTTCCTCTCTGGGCCCCGATCCC. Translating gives CASSSSLGPDP. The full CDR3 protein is CASSSSLGPDPLHF.

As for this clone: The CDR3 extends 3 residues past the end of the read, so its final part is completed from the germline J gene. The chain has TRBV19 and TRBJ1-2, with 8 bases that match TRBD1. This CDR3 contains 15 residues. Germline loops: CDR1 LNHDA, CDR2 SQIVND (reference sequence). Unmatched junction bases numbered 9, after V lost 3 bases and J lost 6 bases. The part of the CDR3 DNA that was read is TGTGCCAGTAGTATCTCCGCGTCGACAGGGGATGGC. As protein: CASSISASTGDG. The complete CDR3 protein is CASSISASTGDGYTF.

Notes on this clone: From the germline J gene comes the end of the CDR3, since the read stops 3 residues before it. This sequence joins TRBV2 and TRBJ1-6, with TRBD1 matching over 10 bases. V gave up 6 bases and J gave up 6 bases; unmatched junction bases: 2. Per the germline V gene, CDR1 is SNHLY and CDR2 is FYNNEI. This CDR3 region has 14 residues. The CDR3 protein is CASRGTGANSPLHF. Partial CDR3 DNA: TGTGCCAGCAGAGGGACAGGGGCTAATTCACCC.

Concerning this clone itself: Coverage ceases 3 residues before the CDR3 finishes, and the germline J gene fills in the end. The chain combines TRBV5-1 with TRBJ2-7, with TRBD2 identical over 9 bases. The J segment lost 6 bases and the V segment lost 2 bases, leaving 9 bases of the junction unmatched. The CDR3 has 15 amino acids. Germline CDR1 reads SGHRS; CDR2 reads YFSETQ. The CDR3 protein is CASSFNSGRGFEQYF. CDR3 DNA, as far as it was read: TGCGCCAGCAGCTTCAATAGCGGGAGAGGCTTCGAG. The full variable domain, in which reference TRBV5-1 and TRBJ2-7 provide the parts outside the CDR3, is KAGVTQTPRYLIKTRGQQVTLSCSPISGHRSVSWYQQTPGQGLQFLFEYFSETQRNKGNFPGRFSGRQFSNSRSEMNVSTLELGDSALYLCASSFNSGRGFEQYFGPGTRLTVT.

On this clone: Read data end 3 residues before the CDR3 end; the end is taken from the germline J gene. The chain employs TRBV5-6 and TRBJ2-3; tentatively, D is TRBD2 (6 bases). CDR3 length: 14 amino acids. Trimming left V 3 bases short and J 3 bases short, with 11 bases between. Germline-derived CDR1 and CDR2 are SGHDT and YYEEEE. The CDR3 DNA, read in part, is TGTGCCAGCAGCTCCTATAGCGGTACAGATACG. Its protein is CASSSYSGTDT. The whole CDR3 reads CASSSYSGTDTQYF.

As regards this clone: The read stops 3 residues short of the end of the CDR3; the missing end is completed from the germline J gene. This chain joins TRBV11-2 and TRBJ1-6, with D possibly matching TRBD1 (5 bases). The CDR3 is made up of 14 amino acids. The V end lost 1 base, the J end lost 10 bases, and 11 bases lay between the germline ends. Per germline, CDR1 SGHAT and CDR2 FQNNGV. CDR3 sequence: CASSLGAQGSPLHF. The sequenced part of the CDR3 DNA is TGTGCCAGCAGCTTAGGGGCCCAGGGATCACCC.

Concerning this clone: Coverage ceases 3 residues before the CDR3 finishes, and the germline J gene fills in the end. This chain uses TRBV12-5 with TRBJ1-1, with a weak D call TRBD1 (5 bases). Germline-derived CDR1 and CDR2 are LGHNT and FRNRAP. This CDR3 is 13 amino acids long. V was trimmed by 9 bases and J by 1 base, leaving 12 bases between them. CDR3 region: CASSGGRNTEAFF. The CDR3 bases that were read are TGTGCTAGCTCGGGGGGAAGGAACACTGAA.

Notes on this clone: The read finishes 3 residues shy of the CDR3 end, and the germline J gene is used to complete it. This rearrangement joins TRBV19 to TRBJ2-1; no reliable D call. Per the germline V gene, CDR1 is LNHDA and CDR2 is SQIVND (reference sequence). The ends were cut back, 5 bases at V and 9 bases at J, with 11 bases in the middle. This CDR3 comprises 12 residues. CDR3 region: CASSAELSEQFF. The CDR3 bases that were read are TGTGCCAGTAGTGCCGAACTGAGTGAG.

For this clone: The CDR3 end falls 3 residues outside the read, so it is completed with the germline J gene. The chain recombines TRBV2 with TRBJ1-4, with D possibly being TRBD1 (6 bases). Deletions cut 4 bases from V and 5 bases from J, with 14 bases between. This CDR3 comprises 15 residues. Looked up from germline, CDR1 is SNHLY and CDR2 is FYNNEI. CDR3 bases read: TGTGCCAGCAGTGCGTTAGGACAGCTAAATGAAAAA. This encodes CASSALGQLNEK. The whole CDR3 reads CASSALGQLNEKLFF.

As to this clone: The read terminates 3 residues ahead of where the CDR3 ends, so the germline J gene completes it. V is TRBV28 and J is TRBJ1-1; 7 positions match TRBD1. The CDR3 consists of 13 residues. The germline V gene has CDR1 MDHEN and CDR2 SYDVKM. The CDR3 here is CASRTQQGTDAFF. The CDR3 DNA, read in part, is TGTGCCAGCAGGACCCAACAGGGGACCGAC.

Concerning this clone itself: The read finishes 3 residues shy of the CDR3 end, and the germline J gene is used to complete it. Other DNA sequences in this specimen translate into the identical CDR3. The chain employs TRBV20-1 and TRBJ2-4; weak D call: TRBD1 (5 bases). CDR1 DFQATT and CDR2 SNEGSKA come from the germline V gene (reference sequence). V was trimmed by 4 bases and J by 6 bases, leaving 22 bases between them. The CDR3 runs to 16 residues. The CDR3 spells CSAKGLWVEASNIQYF. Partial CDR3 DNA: TGCAGTGCTAAGGGGTTGTGGGTAGAGGCCTCAAACATT.

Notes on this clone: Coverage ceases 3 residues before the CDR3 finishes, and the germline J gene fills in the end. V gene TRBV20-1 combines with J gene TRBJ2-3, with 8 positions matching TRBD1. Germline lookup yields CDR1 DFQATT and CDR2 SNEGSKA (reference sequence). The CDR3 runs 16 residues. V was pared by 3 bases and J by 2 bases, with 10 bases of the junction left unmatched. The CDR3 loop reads CSASTVGQEPTDTQYF. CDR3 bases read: TGCAGTGCTAGTACGGTGGGACAGGAACCCACAGATACG.

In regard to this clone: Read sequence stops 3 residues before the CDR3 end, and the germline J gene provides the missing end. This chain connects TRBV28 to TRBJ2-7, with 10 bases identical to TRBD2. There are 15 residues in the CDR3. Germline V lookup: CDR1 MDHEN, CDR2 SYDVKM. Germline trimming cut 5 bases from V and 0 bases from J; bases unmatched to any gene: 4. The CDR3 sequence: CASSVTSGSSYEQYF. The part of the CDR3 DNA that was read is TGTGCCAGCAGTGTGACTAGCGGGTCCTCCTACGAG.

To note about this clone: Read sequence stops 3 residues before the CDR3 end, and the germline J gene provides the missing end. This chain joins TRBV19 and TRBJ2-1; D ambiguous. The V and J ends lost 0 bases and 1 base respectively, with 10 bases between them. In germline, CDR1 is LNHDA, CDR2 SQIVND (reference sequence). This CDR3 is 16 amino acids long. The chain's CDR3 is CASSIDLAFSYNEQFF. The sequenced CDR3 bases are TGTGCCAGTAGTATAGATTTAGCTTTTTCCTACAATGAG.

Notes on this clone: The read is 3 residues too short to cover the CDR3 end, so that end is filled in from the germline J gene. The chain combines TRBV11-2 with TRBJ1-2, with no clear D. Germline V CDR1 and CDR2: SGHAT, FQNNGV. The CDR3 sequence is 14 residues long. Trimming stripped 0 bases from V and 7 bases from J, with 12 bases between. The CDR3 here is CASSLETGVGGYTF. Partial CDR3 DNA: TGTGCCAGCAGCTTAGAGACCGGGGTGGGTGGC.